The 11 T cell receptor beta chains reported below all come from one sample, sequenced in a study of monozygotic twins with cystic fibrosis. Produced via immunoSEQ multiplex PCR; TCRdb's table is partial and in-frame only. The sample carries approximately 23,000 clones, just under 90% recorded once. Source material: blood. These receptors all come from a woman in her twenties or thirties with cystic fibrosis.

The V call is TRBV6-1, the J call TRBJ2-3, with D tentatively TRBD1 or TRBD2 (5 bases each). CDR1 is MNHNS and CDR2 is SASEGT in the germline V gene. The CDR3 has 12 amino acids. Trimming shortened V by 8 bases and J by 5 bases, and 11 bases separated the two germline ends. CDR3 sequence reads: CASSGSLDTQYF. The CDR3 coding sequence is TGTGCCAGCTCAGGGAGCCTAGATACGCAGTATTTT.

This clone was seen only a few times. The V call is TRBV14, the J call TRBJ2-1; D may be TRBD2 (5 bases). V lost 4 bases to trimming and J lost 3 bases, with 10 bases between them. The CDR3 runs 14 residues. The germline gives CDR1 SGHDN, CDR2 FVKESK. In nucleotides, the CDR3 is TGTGCCAGCAGCCCCTACCGGGGCTACAATGAGCAGTTCTTC. Translated, it gives CASSPYRGYNEQFF. The whole variable domain, filled in from reference TRBV14 and TRBJ2-1, reads EAGVTQFPSHSVIEKGQTVTLRCDPISGHDNLYWYRRVMGKEIKFLLHFVKESKQDESGMPNNRFLAERTGGTYSTLKVQPAELEDSGVYFCASSPYRGYNEQFFGPGTRLTVL.

This sequence joins TRBV7-2 and TRBJ1-2, with D unclear. The CDR3 totals 15 residues. Per the germline V gene, CDR1 is SGHTA and CDR2 is FQGNSA. V was pared by 3 bases and J by 7 bases, with 18 bases between. Here the CDR3 DNA reads TGTGCCAGCAGCTTTGACATCGACTCCGTTGGTGGCTACACCTTC. The encoded protein is CASSFDIDSVGGYTF.

CDR3 bases: TGTGCCAGCAGCCCCGGGGGGACGGCCTCCTACGAGCAGTACTTC. Protein product: CASSPGGTASYEQYF. J is TRBJ2-7 and V is TRBV28, with TRBD2 matching 7 bases. This CDR3 is built from 15 residues. CDR1 is MDHEN and CDR2 is SYDVKM in the germline V gene. V shed 6 bases and J 0 bases; nucleotides not matched to a gene: 8. The full variable domain, in which reference TRBV28 and TRBJ2-7 provide the parts outside the CDR3, is DVKVTQSSRYLVKRTGEKVFLECVQDMDHENMFWYRQDPGLGLRLIYFSYDVKMKEKGDIPEGYSVSREKKERFSLILESASTNQTSMYLCASSPGGTASYEQYFGPGTRLTVT.

The rearrangement links TRBV5-5 to TRBJ2-7, with 11 bases identical to TRBD2. The junction had 5 bases not matched to a gene; V was cut back by 4 bases and J by 2 bases. The germline V gene encodes CDR1 SGHKS and CDR2 YYEKEE (reference sequence). This CDR3 spans 15 amino acids. CDR3 nucleotides: TGTGCCAGCAGCAGAGAGACTAGCGGGACCTACGAGCAGTACTTC. This codes for CASSRETSGTYEQYF.

This clone has only a few counts. The rearrangement links TRBV19 to TRBJ2-7; 8 bases fit TRBD2. The CDR3 loop spans 14 amino acids. CDR1 LNHDA and CDR2 SQIVND come from the germline V gene (reference sequence). The J segment lost 2 bases and the V segment lost 5 bases, leaving 5 bases of the junction unmatched. Written as DNA, the CDR3 is TGTGCCAGTAGTGCCGGACTAGCCACCTACGAGCAGTACTTC. The encoded protein is CASSAGLATYEQYF.

The V gene is TRBV27, the J gene TRBJ1-2; D is perhaps TRBD1 (5 bases). There are 13 residues in the CDR3. CDR1 MNHEY and CDR2 SMNVEV come from the germline V gene (reference sequence). The germline V and J ends were trimmed by 5 bases and 6 bases, with 13 bases remaining between them. The CDR3 sequence is CASSQGPIDGYTF. The DNA of the CDR3 is TGTGCCAGCAGTCAGGGTCCCATCGATGGCTACACCTTC.

J is TRBJ1-3 and V is TRBV15; D not certain. The germline V gene has CDR1 LNHNV and CDR2 YYDKDF (reference sequence). The CDR3 spans 15 residues. The V end was cut by 0 bases, the J end by 0 bases, with 6 bases between. The CDR3 nucleotides read TGTGCCACCAGCAGAGACCCGGACTCTGGAAACACCATATATTTT. Amino acid sequence: CATSRDPDSGNTIYF. Together with reference TRBV15 and TRBJ1-3, the CDR3 gives the full variable domain: DAMVIQNPRYQVTQFGKPVTLSCSQTLNHNVMYWYQQKSSQAPKLLFHYYDKDFNNEADTPDNFQSRRPNTSFCFLDIRSPGLGDTAMYLCATSRDPDSGNTIYFGEGSWLTVV.

V is TRBV4-1 and J is TRBJ2-2; the match to TRBD2 covers 10 bases. The CDR3 spans 15 residues. Germline CDR1 MGHRA, CDR2 YSYEKL. V was clipped by 4 bases and J by 7 bases; unmatched bases: 6. The CDR3 DNA reads as TGCGCCAGCAGCCGGAGCGGGGGGGCCAACGGGGAGCTGTTTTTT. This codes for CASSRSGGANGELFF.

This clone was counted a few times. The chain links TRBV6-1 to TRBJ1-6, with 8 bases identical to TRBD1. CDR1 is MNHNS, CDR2 SASEGT, per germline. This CDR3 is built from 20 residues. J lost 0 bases, V lost 1 base, and 11 bases had no gene match. The CDR3, as DNA: TGTGCCAGCAGTGAAGTTTGGCCCACAGGGGGAAGCTCCTATAATTCACCCCTCCACTTT. Amino acid sequence: CASSEVWPTGGSSYNSPLHF.

J is TRBJ2-5 and V is TRBV5-1; D unresolved. The CDR3 spans 15 residues. Germline lookup yields CDR1 SGHRS and CDR2 YFSETQ. Trimming stripped 0 bases from V and 2 bases from J, with 11 bases between. The CDR3 reads CASSLGPLSQETQYF. Here the CDR3 DNA reads TGCGCCAGCAGCTTGGGGCCGCTCTCTCAAGAGACCCAGTACTTC.